This T cell receptor (beta chain) is drawn from a study of T cell responses to AZD1222 COVID-19 vaccine. Study-wide results and limits: Along spike, vaccine-associated CD4 TCRs were found throughout, with dominance at 160-218 and 743-854. Females made up more of the donors, who were largely white British, and clonal diversity may have come out too low.

Sequenced by immunoSEQ multiplex PCR; TCRdb stores in-frame clones only, minus some. Seen here are 130,000 to 150,000 clones, about 90% observed once, and the top ten hold around 1.9%. On this clone itself: As yet, its antigen is unknown.

Trimming took off 3 bases at V and 4 bases at J, with 24 bases between the two ends. The germline CDR1 and CDR2 sequences are MNHEY and SMNVEV (reference sequence). The CDR3 runs 19 residues. This material consisted of peripheral blood, taken on day 0 of AZD1222 vaccination. The sequence was obtained from an adult in good health. This rearrangement joins TRBV27 to TRBJ2-2; D is perhaps TRBD1 or TRBD2 (5 bases each). Written as DNA, the CDR3 is TGTGCCAGCAGTTTTCTTGCTACGGCAGGGCCCGCGGGCACCGGGGAGCTGTTTTTT. Translated: CASSFLATAGPAGTGELFF.